The rows below give T cell receptor beta chains drawn from one sample of a study of T-cell memory formation after mild COVID-19. TCRdb re-called the 5' RACE reads through MiXCR, storing one row per CDR3 protein. The sample yields around 130,000 distinct CDR3 sequences, more than 13% seen once. The sample taken for sequencing was PBMCs or a T cell subset sorted from them (not recorded which). The source of these receptors is an adult woman who had mild COVID-19 (a few samples of this study predate the infection). Cell type and time point are not known. Both conserved end residues are part of each CDR3. D genes are given only for firm matches. The size field is filled for only some rows; it gives once, few, many or a size class.

j_call | clone_size | d_call | v_call | cdr3_nt | cdr3_aa
TRBJ2-7 | few | - | TRBV29-1 | TGCAGCGTTGTTTGGGGCTGGGCCCTCTCCTACGAGCAGTACTTC | CSVVWGWALSYEQYF
TRBJ2-5 | few | - | TRBV7-9 | TGTGCCAGCAGCTTAGGGACGGGGGTCAGGGAGACCCAGTACTTC | CASSLGTGVRETQYF
TRBJ2-2 | - | - | TRBV4-3 | TGCGCCAGCAGCCAAGAAGAACTTGCGAACACCGGGGAGCTGTTTTTT | CASSQEELANTGELFF
TRBJ2-3 | many | TRBD2 | TRBV2 | TGTGCCAGCAGCGAGCTAGCGGGCACAGATACGCAGTATTTT | CASSELAGTDTQYF
TRBJ1-1 | few | - | TRBV5-1 | TGCGCCAGCAGCTACGATCAGAACACTGAAGCTTTCTTT | CASSYDQNTEAFF
TRBJ1-1 | - | - | TRBV12-3/TRBV12-4 | TGTGCCAGCAGTTTCCAAGGGTCCACTGAAGCTTTCTTT | CASSFQGSTEAFF
TRBJ1-1 | - | - | TRBV4-1 | TGCGCCAGCAGCCAAACCAGGGGTAGTCTTGAAGCTTTCTTT | CASSQTRGSLEAFF
TRBJ2-7 | - | TRBD2 | TRBV19 | TGTGCCAGTAGTTTCCGACTAGCGGGCTCTCTCGAGCAGTACTTC | CASSFRLAGSLEQYF
TRBJ2-5 | few | - | TRBV6-5 | TGTGCCAGCAGTACCTTTGGCGAGCTACAAGAGACCCAGTACTTC | CASSTFGELQETQYF
TRBJ2-1 | - | - | TRBV6-6 | TGTGCCAGCGGCTTGGCGTCAGCTTTTGATGAGCAGTTCTTC | CASGLASAFDEQFF
TRBJ2-5 | - | - | TRBV7-9 | TGTGCCAGCAGCCCCGGGCGAGAGACCCAGTACTTC | CASSPGRETQYF
TRBJ1-2 | - | - | TRBV7-9 | TGTGCCAGCAGACACCAGGCAAGCTATGGCTACACCTTC | CASRHQASYGYTF
TRBJ1-1 | - | - | TRBV20-1 | TGCAGTGCTATCATCAGGGACGCCCTCGTGAACACTGAAGCTTTCTTT | CSAIIRDALVNTEAFF
TRBJ2-7 | - | - | TRBV7-9 | TGTGCCAGCAGCTCGGGACACATCTACGAGCAGTACTTC | CASSSGHIYEQYF